This entry describes one T cell receptor (beta chain). Per the authors' pipeline: For nucleated cells, counts were estimated from reference gene primer amplification. Measured with immunoSEQ multiplex PCR; TCRdb has only the in-frame clones, and not every one. The DNA gave D and trimming, while V, J and clone size come from that table. The profile covers a few hundred thousand clones, with almost 85% appearing a single time and roughly 2.2% taken by the ten largest. This sample is drawn from a study of blood T cell repertoires in COVID-19. Study summary: Both acute and convalescent COVID-19 samples were obtained from the United States, Italy and Spain.

The CDR3 extends over 13 amino acids. The ends were cut back, 1 base at V and 6 bases at J, with 11 bases in the middle. Germline V CDR1 and CDR2: SGHKS, YYEKEE (reference sequence). The receptor's source is a woman aged 70 to 79 with COVID-19, enrolled during active disease. Input material: peripheral blood. The chain recombines TRBV5-5 with TRBJ2-7, with a possible D match to TRBD2 (6 bases). The CDR3 sequence is CASSLSWEAEQYF. CDR3 nucleotides: TGTGCCAGCAGCTTGTCCTGGGAGGCCGAGCAGTACTTC.